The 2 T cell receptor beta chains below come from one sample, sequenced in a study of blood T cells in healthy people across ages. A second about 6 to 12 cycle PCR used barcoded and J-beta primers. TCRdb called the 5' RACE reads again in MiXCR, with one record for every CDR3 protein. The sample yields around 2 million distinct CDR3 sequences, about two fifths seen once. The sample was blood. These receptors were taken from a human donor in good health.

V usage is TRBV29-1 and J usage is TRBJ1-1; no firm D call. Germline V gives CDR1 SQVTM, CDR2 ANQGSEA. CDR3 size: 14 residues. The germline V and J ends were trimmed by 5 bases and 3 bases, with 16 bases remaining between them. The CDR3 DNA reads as TGCAGCGTTAATCCGGGTCCTAGGGACACTGAAGCTTTCTTT. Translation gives CSVNPGPRDTEAFF.

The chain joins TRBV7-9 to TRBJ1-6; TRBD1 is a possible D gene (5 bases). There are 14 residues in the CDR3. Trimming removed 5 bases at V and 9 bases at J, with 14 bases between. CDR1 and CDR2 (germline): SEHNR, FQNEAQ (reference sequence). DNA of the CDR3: TGTGCCAGCAGCCCCTCCCAGGGTAGTTCACCCCTCCACTTT. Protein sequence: CASSPSQGSSPLHF.